The 20 T cell receptor beta chains presented below share a single source sample, sequenced in a study of CD8 T cells in Susac syndrome. With random hexamers, 0.5 to 1 ug RNA was reverse transcribed. TCRdb used MiXCR to reprocess the immunoSEQ multiplex PCR reads, holding one entry per CDR3 protein. The sample includes 100,000 to 150,000 distinct CDR3 sequences, around 94% of them seen just once. The sample taken for sequencing was CD4+ T cells from PBMCs. The receptor set was obtained from a human donor in good health.

The CDR3 is CASWTEPNTEAFF. CDR3 coding DNA: TGTGCCAGCTGGACAGAACCGAACACTGAAGCTTTCTTT. The gene calls are TRBV6-6 and TRBJ1-1; D is perhaps TRBD1 (6 bases). The CDR3 is 13 residues long. Germline V CDR1 and CDR2: MNHNY, SVGAGI (reference sequence). The ends were cut back, 8 bases at V and 1 base at J, with 11 bases in the middle.

V is TRBV5-1 and J is TRBJ1-5; D not certain. The CDR3 has 13 amino acids. Germline-derived CDR1 and CDR2 are SGHRS and YFSETQ. V shed 0 bases and J shed 6 bases, with 7 bases lying between them. In DNA, the CDR3 is TGCGCCAGCAGCTTGGGGGAGCGTCAGCCCCAGCATTTT. It specifies CASSLGERQPQHF.

This chain joins TRBV30 and TRBJ2-7; TRBD2 might be the D (5 bases). V gave up 0 bases and J gave up 0 bases, with 9 bases separating them. Germline lookup yields CDR1 GTSNPN and CDR2 SVGIG (reference sequence). The CDR3 contains 14 residues. CDR3 bases: TGTGCCTGGAGTGTGGCGGGCCCCTCCTACGAGCAGTACTTC. The encoded protein is CAWSVAGPSYEQYF.

This clonotype was found a few times. V usage is TRBV18 and J usage is TRBJ2-7; D unresolved. V lost 3 bases and J lost 3, with 12 bases in between. This CDR3 has 14 residues. Germline CDR1 and CDR2: KGHSH and LQKENI. The CDR3 DNA reads TGTGCCAGCTCACCGGGTAGCTTTGACTACGAGCAGTACTTC. Its translation: CASSPGSFDYEQYF. Supplemented by reference TRBV18 and TRBJ2-7, the full variable domain reads NAGVMQNPRHLVRRRGQEARLRCSPMKGHSHVYWYRQLPEEGLKFMVYLQKENIIDESGMPKERFSAEFPKEGPSILRIQQVVRGDSAAYFCASSPGSFDYEQYFGPGTRLTVT.

The chain joins TRBV6-2 or TRBV6-3 to TRBJ1-5; the D gene is possibly TRBD1 (6 bases). V shed 6 bases and J shed 5 bases, with 8 bases lying between them. Germline values: CDR1 MNHEY, CDR2 SVGEGT. This CDR3 is built from 12 residues. The CDR3 DNA follows: TGTGCCAGCAGGAGGGGGGATCAGCCCCAGCATTTT. Protein: CASRRGDQPQHF.

The chain has TRBV7-2 and TRBJ2-7; 13 bases are a match to TRBD2. Germline V gives CDR1 SGHTA, CDR2 FQGNSA. CDR3 length: 15 amino acids. The trim removed 5 bases at V and 1 base at J, leaving 2 bases unmatched. The DNA of the CDR3 is TGTGCCAGCAGCCAGACTAGCGGGAGGTCCTACGAGCAGTACTTC. This translates into CASSQTSGRSYEQYF.

V and J are TRBV10-3 and TRBJ2-1; 8 bases agree with TRBD2. With 3 bases clipped from V and 7 bases from J, the junction kept 8 bases outside the gene matches. Looked up from germline, CDR1 is ENHRY and CDR2 is SYGVKD. This CDR3 is 15 amino acids long. CDR3 loop: CAISDPFKRGNEQFF. CDR3 sequence (DNA): TGTGCCATCAGTGACCCCTTTAAGCGGGGGAATGAGCAGTTCTTC.

The sample holds one count of this clonotype. This chain joins TRBV9 and TRBJ2-7; 10 nucleotides match TRBD2. Per the germline V gene, CDR1 is SGDLS and CDR2 is YYNGEE. The CDR3 consists of 15 residues. The V and J ends lost 5 bases and 2 bases, in that order; junction bases with no gene match: 7. CDR3 protein: CASSFGLAEPYEQYF. CDR3 nucleotide sequence: TGTGCCAGCAGTTTCGGACTAGCGGAACCCTACGAGCAGTACTTC.

A single count supports this clonotype. V usage is TRBV14 and J usage is TRBJ2-1; D is uncertain. Germline V lookup: CDR1 SGHDN, CDR2 FVKESK. The CDR3 is made up of 12 amino acids. V dropped 5 bases and J dropped 6 bases, with 8 bases sitting between them. The CDR3 loop reads CASSSLGNEQFF. The CDR3 DNA follows: TGTGCCAGCAGCTCACTCGGCAATGAGCAGTTCTTC.

The chain couples TRBV6-2 or TRBV6-3 to TRBJ1-5, with D hard to call. With 6 bases removed from V and 1 base from J, the gap between germline ends came to 10 bases. Germline V gives CDR1 MNHEY, CDR2 SVGEGT. The CDR3 length is 14 residues. The CDR3 spells CASSLLLSNQPQHF. The CDR3 coding sequence is TGTGCCAGCAGCCTACTCCTGAGCAATCAGCCCCAGCATTTT.

J is TRBJ2-5 and V is TRBV14, with TRBD2 matching 10 bases. Germline-derived CDR1 and CDR2 are SGHDN and FVKESK. This CDR3 is 17 amino acids long. Unmatched junction bases numbered 10, after V lost 0 bases and J lost 6 bases. CDR3 DNA sequence: TGTGCCAGCAGCCAAGATTTGGCTAGCGGGAGAGTGAAGACCCAGTACTTC. This sequence encodes CASSQDLASGRVKTQYF.

The J gene is TRBJ2-7, the V gene TRBV25-1, with unresolved D. The V end was cut by 4 bases, the J end by 2 bases, with 15 bases between. Germline values: CDR1 MGHDK, CDR2 SYGVNS. This CDR3 has 15 amino acids. The CDR3 protein is CASSGLRKPAYEQYF. In DNA form, the CDR3 reads TGTGCCAGCAGTGGGTTGAGGAAACCGGCCTACGAGCAGTACTTC.

For the CDR3, the DNA is TGTGCCAGCAGCACTCAGGGGTATCCCTCCTACGAGCAGTACTTC. It yields the protein CASSTQGYPSYEQYF. The rearrangement links TRBV12-3 or TRBV12-4 to TRBJ2-7, with D possibly matching TRBD1 (6 bases). This CDR3 has 15 residues. V lost 6 bases to trimming and J lost 0 bases, with 15 bases between them.

The chain uses TRBV20-1 and TRBJ2-5; D uncertain. Germline V gene sequence: CDR1 DFQATT, CDR2 SNEGSKA (reference sequence). Trimming cost V 5 bases and J 2 bases, with 9 bases left between them. This CDR3 contains 12 residues. The CDR3 spells CSAAGWQETQYF. CDR3 DNA: TGCAGTGCTGCCGGATGGCAAGAGACCCAGTACTTC.

The chain couples TRBV4-1 to TRBJ2-5, with D uncertain. The germline CDR1 and CDR2 sequences are MGHRA and YSYEKL. The V gene lost 1 base and the J gene lost 5 bases, with 8 bases spanning the gap. CDR3 length: 13 amino acids. CDR3: CASSQARPETQYF. The DNA for the CDR3 is TGCGCCAGCAGCCAAGCGCGGCCCGAGACCCAGTACTTC.

The V gene is TRBV3-1, the J gene TRBJ2-1; D remains unclear. The V end was cut by 4 bases, the J end by 1 base, with 8 bases between. The V gene's germline CDR1 is LGHDT and CDR2 YNNKEL (reference sequence). The CDR3 covers 14 residues. The CDR3 loop reads CASSPLGSYNEQFF. CDR3 sequence (DNA): TGTGCCAGCAGCCCCCTGGGTTCCTACAATGAGCAGTTCTTC.

This sequence joins TRBV10-3 and TRBJ2-5, with D perhaps TRBD1 (6 bases). The CDR3 is 15 residues long. The V gene's germline CDR1 is ENHRY and CDR2 SYGVKD. Trimming left V 2 bases short and J 2 bases short, with 12 bases between. The CDR3 DNA sequence: TGTGCCATCAGTGAGCCTCAACAGGGTCAAGAGACCCAGTACTTC. Amino acid sequence: CAISEPQQGQETQYF.

The chain uses TRBV6-6 and TRBJ1-2, with D hard to call. V was pared by 3 bases and J by 8 bases, with 7 bases between. CDR3 size: 11 residues. CDR1 is MNHNY, CDR2 SVGAGI, per germline (reference sequence). CDR3: CASSYGEGYTF. CDR3 nucleotides: TGTGCCAGCAGTTATGGGGAGGGCTACACCTTC.

The chain couples TRBV7-2 to TRBJ2-1, with D maybe TRBD2 (6 bases). Per germline, CDR1 SGHTA and CDR2 FQGNSA. CDR3 size: 12 residues. The ends were cut back, 3 bases at V and 9 bases at J, with 9 bases in the middle. CDR3 region: CASSLDYPEQFF. The CDR3 DNA reads as TGTGCCAGCAGCTTGGACTACCCTGAGCAGTTCTTC.

This clonotype was picked up one time. The gene calls are TRBV2 and TRBJ2-2, with TRBD1 matching over 9 bases. The CDR3 is 14 residues long. V was pared by 7 bases and J by 4 bases, with 4 bases of the junction left unmatched. Germline assignment: CDR1 SNHLY and CDR2 FYNNEI. CDR3 in amino acids: CASMGQGGTGELFF. CDR3 nucleotides: TGTGCCAGCATGGGACAGGGTGGCACCGGGGAGCTGTTTTTT.